Following are 18 T cell receptor beta chains from one sample sequenced in a study of blood T cell repertoires in COVID-19. The method was immunoSEQ multiplex PCR; TCRdb's version includes in-frame clones alone and lacks a portion of them. The sample has tens of thousands of clones, about four fifths seen once. The material sequenced was peripheral blood. The receptors stem from a human donor in a cohort sampled during active COVID-19.

CDR3 residues: CASQGDRVFTEAFF. CDR3 DNA: TGTGCCAGCCAAGGGGACAGGGTTTTTACTGAAGCTTTCTTT. The chain joins TRBV19 to TRBJ1-1, with 9 bases lining up with TRBD1. Trimming removed 9 bases from V and 5 bases from J; junction bases left unmatched: 10. Germline V gene lookup returns CDR1 LNHDA and CDR2 SQIVND (reference sequence). The CDR3 sequence is 14 residues long.

This chain connects TRBV6-5 to TRBJ1-5; weak D call: TRBD1 (5 bases). V shed 1 base and J shed 3 bases, with 10 bases lying between them. Germline lookup yields CDR1 MNHEY and CDR2 SVGAGI. The CDR3 has 15 residues. The CDR3 DNA reads TGTGCCAGCAGTTACTATATGGGGCCCAATCAGCCCCAGCATTTT. The encoded protein is CASSYYMGPNQPQHF.

The V and J genes are TRBV27 and TRBJ2-1, with 8 bases identical to TRBD1. Germline CDR1 and CDR2: MNHEY and SMNVEV (reference sequence). J was trimmed by 7 bases and V by 5 bases; bases with no gene match: 7. This CDR3 comprises 14 residues. CDR3 protein: CASSPRTGRNEQFF. In DNA, the CDR3 is TGTGCCAGCAGTCCCAGGACAGGGAGGAATGAGCAGTTCTTC.

The V call is TRBV6-5, the J call TRBJ2-1, with 10 bases identical to TRBD2. Unmatched junction bases numbered 9, after V lost 6 bases and J lost 7 bases. There are 15 residues in the CDR3. The germline V gene has CDR1 MNHEY and CDR2 SVGAGI. The CDR3 DNA reads TGTGCCAGCAGGCCGCCAGCGGGGGGGCCGAATGAGCAGTTCTTC. Translated: CASRPPAGGPNEQFF.

The V gene is TRBV5-5, the J gene TRBJ2-7; D gene uncertain. In germline, CDR1 is SGHKS, CDR2 YYEKEE (reference sequence). The V end lost 4 bases, the J end lost 4 bases, and 9 bases lay between the germline ends. The CDR3 covers 12 residues. The CDR3 nucleotides are TGTGCCAGCAGCGGCGACAAGTACGAGCAGTACTTC. Amino acid sequence: CASSGDKYEQYF.

The J gene is TRBJ2-2, the V gene TRBV9; 12 bases map to TRBD2. Germline values: CDR1 SGDLS, CDR2 YYNGEE. The CDR3 is made up of 18 amino acids. Trimming removed 4 bases from V and 1 base from J; junction bases left unmatched: 8. Written as DNA, the CDR3 is TGTGCCAGCAGCTTCAACCCGGGACTAGCGGGGAACACCGGGGAGCTGTTTTTT. It codes for CASSFNPGLAGNTGELFF.

The chain joins TRBV9 to TRBJ1-2; D call uncertain. The CDR3 is made up of 12 amino acids. Per the germline V gene, CDR1 is SGDLS and CDR2 is YYNGEE. V was shortened by 3 bases and J by 8 bases, with 11 bases between the two germline ends. CDR3 residues: CASSAEKIGYTF. The CDR3 nucleotides read TGTGCCAGCAGCGCCGAGAAAATCGGCTACACCTTC.

V is TRBV4-1 and J is TRBJ2-2, with D possibly matching TRBD2 (5 bases). Per germline, CDR1 MGHRA and CDR2 YSYEKL. This CDR3 has 17 residues. With 0 bases removed from V and 0 bases from J, the gap between germline ends came to 11 bases. The CDR3 DNA reads as TGCGCCAGCAGCCAAGATCGAGGGAAAACGAACACCGGGGAGCTGTTTTTT. It translates to CASSQDRGKTNTGELFF.

The chain uses TRBV5-1 and TRBJ1-6; D remains unclear. The CDR3 has 17 amino acids. The germline V and J ends were trimmed by 0 bases and 0 bases, with 10 bases remaining between them. CDR1 and CDR2 (germline): SGHRS, YFSETQ. CDR3 sequence: CASSLAGGSSYNSPLHF. CDR3 DNA: TGCGCCAGCAGCTTGGCCGGAGGGAGCTCCTATAATTCACCCCTCCACTTT.

This chain connects TRBV10-3 to TRBJ2-5; 8 nucleotides line up with TRBD2. In germline, CDR1 is ENHRY, CDR2 SYGVKD. This CDR3 is 15 amino acids long. The V gene end was trimmed by 5 bases and the J gene end by 5 bases; junction bases not matched to a gene: 10. The CDR3 protein is CAISRPLAGIETQYF. The CDR3 DNA follows: TGTGCCATCAGTCGCCCCTTAGCGGGGATCGAGACCCAGTACTTC.

The chain combines TRBV21-1 with TRBJ1-2; the D call TRBD1 from the table was never checked on the DNA. TRBV21-1 is a pseudogene segment. The CDR3 runs 15 residues. The CDR3 sequence is CASSKRGGQGQGYTF. In DNA, the CDR3 is TGTGCCAGCAGCAAACGGGGAGGACAGGGACAAGGCTACACCTTC.

The rearrangement joins TRBV5-4 to TRBJ1-3; 9 bases match TRBD1. The CDR3 is 16 amino acids. Trimming at V came to 2 bases and at J to 4 bases, leaving 7 bases not matched to a gene. Per germline, CDR1 SGHNT and CDR2 YYREEE (reference sequence). The CDR3 loop reads CASSFAGQGTGNTIYF. The DNA of the CDR3 is TGTGCCAGCAGCTTTGCCGGACAGGGGACGGGAAACACCATATATTTT. Drawing the rest from reference TRBV5-4 and TRBJ1-3, the complete variable domain is ETGVTQSPTHLIKTRGQQVTLRCSSQSGHNTVSWYQQALGQGPQFIFQYYREEENGRGNFPPRFSGLQFPNYSSELNVNALELDDSALYLCASSFAGQGTGNTIYFGEGSWLTVV.

The chain is built from TRBV5-4 and TRBJ1-2, with D tentatively TRBD1 (5 bases). Trimming took off 4 bases at V and 5 bases at J, with 21 bases between the two ends. The CDR3 covers 16 residues. CDR1 SGHNT and CDR2 YYREEE come from the germline V gene (reference sequence). CDR3 sequence reads: CASSRPGGEGLYGYTF. The CDR3 DNA reads as TGTGCCAGCAGCCGCCCGGGGGGGGAAGGCCTTTATGGCTACACCTTC.

This chain connects TRBV5-1 to TRBJ2-3; D gene uncertain. Germline CDR1 SGHRS, CDR2 YFSETQ. The V end lost 5 bases, the J end lost 5 bases, and 6 bases lay between the germline ends. This CDR3 is 11 amino acids long. CDR3 residues: CASRELDTQYF. For the CDR3, the DNA is TGCGCCAGCAGGGAGTTAGATACGCAGTATTTT.

The chain combines TRBV28 with TRBJ1-2; maybe TRBD1 (5 bases). The germline V and J ends were trimmed by 6 bases and 0 bases, with 29 bases remaining between them. Germline assignment: CDR1 MDHEN and CDR2 SYDVKM. The CDR3 runs to 20 residues. The CDR3 nucleotides are TGTGCCAGCAGCAATAGGGGCTTTAGTGGTACTACGTTAGCTAACTATGGCTACACCTTC. It yields the protein CASSNRGFSGTTLANYGYTF.

J is TRBJ1-2 and V is TRBV5-4; D is possibly TRBD1 (5 bases). The CDR3 covers 15 residues. The V end lost 3 bases, the J end lost 2 bases, and 14 bases lay between the germline ends. The germline V gene encodes CDR1 SGHNT and CDR2 YYREEE (reference sequence). The CDR3 DNA sequence: TGTGCCAGCAGCTCCTCCGGGACTCTGAACTATGGCTACACCTTC. It specifies CASSSSGTLNYGYTF. The entire variable domain, with the rest obtained from reference TRBV5-4 and TRBJ1-2, is as follows: ETGVTQSPTHLIKTRGQQVTLRCSSQSGHNTVSWYQQALGQGPQFIFQYYREEENGRGNFPPRFSGLQFPNYSSELNVNALELDDSALYLCASSSSGTLNYGYTFGSGTRLTVV.

J is TRBJ1-6 and V is TRBV7-9; 9 positions match TRBD1. The trim removed 5 bases at V and 9 bases at J, leaving 5 bases unmatched. The germline V gene has CDR1 SEHNR and CDR2 FQNEAQ (reference sequence). CDR3 length equals 14 residues. The CDR3 spells CASSAGTGSSPLHF. As DNA, the CDR3 is TGTGCCAGCAGCGCCGGGACAGGGAGTTCACCCCTCCACTTT.

Remarks on this clone: Distinct nucleotide sequences in the sample also encode this CDR3. The rearrangement uses TRBV28 and TRBJ1-1; 7 positions agree with TRBD1. CDR3 size: 14 residues. Germline V gene lookup returns CDR1 MDHEN and CDR2 SYDVKM. Trimming cost V 1 base and J 4 bases; bases outside gene matches: 3. As DNA, the CDR3 is TGTGCCAGCAGTTTATTAGGGGGCGGCACTGAAGCTTTCTTT. Protein: CASSLLGGGTEAFF.